What follows are 19 T cell receptor beta chains derived from one specimen sequenced in a study of CD8+CD57+ T cells in acquired aplastic anemia. Only patients with CD8+CD57+ cell expansion on flow cytometry were chosen for sequencing. CDR3 and TCR beta VDJ profiling relied on genomic DNA as the template. TCRdb analysed the reads with MiXCR anew, one entry per CDR3 protein. The table includes hundreds of thousands of distinct CDR3 sequences, around 82% detected once. The source material was sorted CD4+, CD8+, or CD8+CD57+ T cells (not recorded which) from PBMCs. These receptors were collected from a human donor with aplastic anemia.

This clonotype was counted a single time. This chain uses TRBV7-3 with TRBJ2-6, with D maybe TRBD2 (6 bases). V dropped 4 bases and J dropped 4 bases, with 14 bases sitting between them. Germline V lookup: CDR1 SGHTA, CDR2 FQGTGA. The length of the CDR3 is 16 residues. The CDR3 protein is CASSSEGSYGANVLTF. The CDR3 DNA reads as TGTGCCAGCAGCTCGGAGGGTAGCTACGGGGCCAACGTCCTGACTTTC.

For this clonotype: One end of the junction is discordant with germline, which a read error may explain. J is TRBJ2-1 and V is TRBV7-9, with D perhaps matching TRBD2 (6 bases). The CDR3 loop spans 17 amino acids. Germline values: CDR1 SEHNR, CDR2 FQNEAQ (reference sequence). CDR3 nucleotide sequence: TGCGCCAGCAGCCTCCCCGGGCGGGGAGAGAACGAGCAGGAGCAGTTCTTC. Encoded protein: CASSLPGRGENEQEQFF.

A word on this clonotype: A read error may produce the germline difference seen at one junction end. The V gene is TRBV7-3, the J gene TRBJ2-7; a possible D gene is TRBD2 (5 bases). The CDR3 length is 14 residues. The germline V gene encodes CDR1 SGHTA and CDR2 FQGTGA. The CDR3 here is CASSNPCEEWETQF. CDR3 nucleotide sequence: TGTGCCAGCAGCAACCCATGCGAGGAGTGGGAGACGCAGTTC.

The rearrangement uses TRBV5-1 and TRBJ2-2; D perhaps matches TRBD1 (8 bases). This CDR3 is built from 16 residues. CDR1 SGHRS and CDR2 YFSETQ come from the germline V gene. The V end was cut by 2 bases, the J end by 0 bases, with 11 bases between. The CDR3 sequence: CASSLTGGANTGELFF. The CDR3 nucleotides read TGCGCCAGCAGCTTAACAGGGGGGGCGAACACCGGGGAGCTGTTTTTT.

DNA for the CDR3: TGTGCCAGCAGCTGGGCGGGGCAAGTCACTGAAGCTTTCTTT. Its translation is CASSWAGQVTEAFF. V usage is TRBV11-1 and J usage is TRBJ1-1; D possibly corresponds to TRBD1 (5 bases). CDR1 SGHAT and CDR2 FQDESV come from the germline V gene (reference sequence). This CDR3 comprises 14 residues. The ends were cut back, 4 bases at V and 4 bases at J, with 13 bases in the middle.

On this clonotype itself: Likely a read error: the CDR3 ends without its conserved phenylalanine or tryptophan. It is unclear where the CDR3 begins or ends on the DNA, so no DNA is shown, and the CDR3 is as TCRdb lists it. This sequence joins TRBV19 and TRBJ2-1; the listed D gene, TRBD2, was not tested against the DNA. Looked up from germline, CDR1 is LNHDA and CDR2 is SQIVND (reference sequence). With termini counted, the CDR3 has 16 amino acids. The CDR3 loop is CASSIQRGGYNEEFFV.

Details on this clonotype: A read error is likely, as this CDR3 ends without the conserved phenylalanine or tryptophan. The DNA is omitted, as the CDR3 cannot be located on it reliably, and the CDR3 follows TCRdb's listing. The chain is built from TRBV2 and TRBJ2-5; the D call of TRBD1 is as the table states it, not checked on the DNA. The germline CDR1 and CDR2 sequences are SNHLY and FYNNEI. The CDR3 is made up of 14 amino acids, end residues included. The CDR3 reads CATSTGTEKQNLYL.

On this clonotype: A junction end diverges from the germline sequence, so it may reflect a read error. This rearrangement joins TRBV7-3 to TRBJ2-7; D is possibly TRBD1 (6 bases). The CDR3 runs 14 residues. The V gene's germline CDR1 is SGHTA and CDR2 FQGTGA. The chain's CDR3 is CASSFSHGTKEHYF. CDR3 sequence (DNA): TGTGCCAGCAGCTTTTCCCACGGGACAAAAGAGCACTACTTC.

V usage is TRBV7-9 and J usage is TRBJ1-1; D not resolved. V gave up 1 base and J gave up 11 bases, with 20 bases separating them. The CDR3 consists of 15 residues. Germline V gives CDR1 SEHNR, CDR2 FQNEAQ (reference sequence). The CDR3 nucleotides read TGTGCCAGCAGCTTAGATCTGAGCGACGAGGCCAACGCTTTCTTT. Protein sequence: CASSLDLSDEANAFF.

This rearrangement joins TRBV7-2 to TRBJ2-6; 9 bases fit TRBD1. Germline V lookup: CDR1 SGHTA, CDR2 FQGNSA. This CDR3 has 16 amino acids. The V and J ends lost 5 bases and 15 bases, in that order; junction bases with no gene match: 17. The CDR3 protein is CASSEWTGEETQYLTF. The CDR3 coding sequence is TGTGCCAGCAGCGAGTGGACAGGGGAAGAGACCCAGTACCTGACTTTC.

The chain joins TRBV5-4 to TRBJ2-7; D not certain. Trimming left V 7 bases short and J 9 bases short, with 14 bases between. The CDR3 sequence is 11 residues long. The germline CDR1 and CDR2 sequences are SGHNT and YYREEE (reference sequence). CDR3 loop: CASEDYTGQYF. In nucleotides, the CDR3 is TGTGCCAGCGAGGATTATACTGGGCAGTACTTC.

This rearrangement joins TRBV7-8 to TRBJ2-5; TRBD2 matches at 8 bases. CDR1 is SGHVS and CDR2 is FQNEAQ in the germline V gene. V was pared by 2 bases and J by 11 bases, with 16 bases of the junction left unmatched. The length of the CDR3 is 16 residues. The CDR3 DNA reads as TGTGCCAGCAGCTTATCGGGAGGGCCCGATACGGAGTATCAGTACTTC. Its translation: CASSLSGGPDTEYQYF.

The V gene is TRBV29-1, the J gene TRBJ2-3; the D gene is possibly TRBD2 (6 bases). The V end lost 7 bases, the J end lost 10 bases, and 21 bases lay between the germline ends. Per the germline V gene, CDR1 is SQVTM and CDR2 is ANQGSEA. The CDR3 is 13 amino acids. The CDR3 spells CSGGHGGIHAQYF. For the CDR3, the DNA is TGCAGCGGTGGTCATGGGGGGATCCATGCGCAGTATTTT.

The chain is built from TRBV5-6 and TRBJ1-1; no firm D call. Germline lookup yields CDR1 SGHDT and CDR2 YYEEEE. Trimming took off 0 bases at V and 1 base at J, with 10 bases between the two ends. This CDR3 is 15 amino acids long. CDR3 DNA sequence: TGTGCCAGCAGCTTGGGGCCAGCAGGGAACACTGAAGCTTTCTTT. Amino acid sequence: CASSLGPAGNTEAFF.

This clonotype has just a few counts. The CDR3 DNA is TGCGCCAGCCGGGACCTATACTACGAGCAGTACTTC. It encodes CASRDLYYEQYF. The V and J genes are TRBV10-1 and TRBJ2-7; D may be TRBD1 or TRBD2 (5 bases each). Deletions cut 8 bases from V and 3 bases from J, with 11 bases between. The CDR3 has 12 residues. CDR1 is WNHNN and CDR2 is SYGVQD in the germline V gene (reference sequence).

The chain uses TRBV20-1 and TRBJ1-1; D remains unclear. The V end was cut by 4 bases, the J end by 2 bases, with 17 bases between. The CDR3 is 15 residues long. Germline CDR1 and CDR2: DFQATT and SNEGSKA (reference sequence). CDR3 protein: CSAKGLAGDNTEAFF. The DNA for the CDR3 is TGCAGTGCTAAAGGTCTAGCGGGAGACAACACTGAAGCTTTCTTT.

A note on this clonotype: One junction end does not reproduce the germline sequence, and a read error may be involved. The V and J genes are TRBV9 and TRBJ2-2, with 7 bases fitting TRBD1. The CDR3 consists of 15 residues. Germline V gives CDR1 SGDLS, CDR2 YYNGEE. This chain's CDR3 is CASSGWAQNTGALFF. In DNA form, the CDR3 reads TGTGCCAGCAGCGGATGGGCGCAGAACACAGGGGCGCTGTTTTTT.

The rearrangement uses TRBV20-1 and TRBJ2-3; no clear D gene. The CDR3 is 12 amino acids. The ends were cut back, 7 bases at V and 2 bases at J, with 10 bases in the middle. In germline, CDR1 is DFQATT, CDR2 SNEGSKA (reference sequence). The CDR3 nucleotides are TGCAGTGGAAAAGCCCTCACAGATACGCAGTATTTT. Translation: CSGKALTDTQYF.

As for this clonotype: This CDR3 is missing its conserved last phenylalanine or tryptophan, likely due to a read error. No DNA is shown, since the ends of the CDR3 on it are uncertain; the CDR3 is the one TCRdb lists. The chain couples TRBV15 to TRBJ1-1. Germline CDR1 reads LNHNV; CDR2 reads YYDKDF (reference sequence). Counting both end residues, the CDR3 totals 16 amino acids. CDR3 protein: CATSGRGLADEQYFGL.